A single sample is the source of the 14 T cell receptor beta chains below, sequenced in a study of T cell repertoires in cytomegalovirus infection. Their antigens remain unidentified. TCRdb ran MiXCR on the reads and lists one entry per CDR3 protein. The sample consists of hundreds of thousands of distinct CDR3 sequences, 25% to 35% of them appearing once. Sample: cultured PBMCs, taken from culture after CMV antigen stimulation. The receptors come from a human donor in good health (CMV status not recorded). Some clones in this sample may be carry-over from other donors' samples.

This clonotype was observed a few times. The rearrangement uses TRBV2 and TRBJ1-1; D may be TRBD1 (6 bases). Germline V CDR1 and CDR2: SNHLY, FYNNEI. This CDR3 is built from 14 residues. With 3 bases removed from V and 4 bases from J, the gap between germline ends came to 12 bases. For the CDR3, the DNA is TGTGCCAGCAGTGATTTTAGGGGGGGCACTGAAGCTTTCTTT. This encodes CASSDFRGGTEAFF.

The chain links TRBV19 to TRBJ2-3, with 9 nucleotides matching TRBD2. Germline values: CDR1 LNHDA, CDR2 SQIVND (reference sequence). This CDR3 is 16 amino acids long. The J segment lost 2 bases and the V segment lost 2 bases, leaving 5 bases of the junction unmatched. CDR3 in DNA: TGTGCCAGTAGTATAAGGGGCGGGGGGGCCACAGATACGCAGTATTTT. It yields the protein CASSIRGGGATDTQYF.

This clonotype showed up just a few times. CDR3 region: CATSRDQTFSYEQYF. The CDR3 DNA is TGTGCCACCAGCAGAGATCAGACCTTCTCCTACGAGCAGTACTTC. The rearrangement uses TRBV15 and TRBJ2-7, with D unclear. The CDR3 is 15 amino acids. Trimming took off 0 bases at V and 0 bases at J, with 9 bases between the two ends. CDR1 and CDR2 from the germline V gene are LNHNV and YYDKDF (reference sequence). Combining the CDR3 with reference TRBV15 and TRBJ2-7 gives the whole variable domain DAMVIQNPRYQVTQFGKPVTLSCSQTLNHNVMYWYQQKSSQAPKLLFHYYDKDFNNEADTPDNFQSRRPNTSFCFLDIRSPGLGDTAMYLCATSRDQTFSYEQYFGPGTRLTVT.

This clonotype was seen repeatedly, ten times or more. The J gene is TRBJ2-7, the V gene TRBV28, with 10 bases fitting TRBD2. This CDR3 is 14 amino acids long. CDR1 and CDR2 (germline): MDHEN, SYDVKM. Unmatched junction bases numbered 9, after V lost 6 bases and J lost 7 bases. CDR3 sequence (DNA): TGTGCCAGCAGCTCGCTAGCGGGAGTAGGGGAGCAGTACTTC. Translated, it gives CASSSLAGVGEQYF.

This clonotype was observed a handful of times. This chain joins TRBV10-3 and TRBJ1-3; a weak D match, TRBD1 (5 bases). The CDR3 totals 13 residues. In germline, CDR1 is ENHRY, CDR2 SYGVKD. V was trimmed by 6 bases and J by 4 bases, leaving 10 bases between them. CDR3 DNA sequence: TGTGCCATCAGCCTGACAGAGGGAAACACCATATATTTT. Translating gives CAISLTEGNTIYF.

This clonotype was seen more than once but under ten times. This chain links TRBV7-2 with TRBJ2-3, with 7 bases lining up with TRBD2. This CDR3 contains 16 residues. The V gene's germline CDR1 is SGHTA and CDR2 FQGNSA. Trimming took 5 bases from V and 1 from J; bases not matched to a gene: 9. The CDR3 region has the DNA TGTGCCAGCAGCCTACGGGGGGACGGGGGCACAGATACGCAGTATTTT. Residues: CASSLRGDGGTDTQYF.

The V gene is TRBV6-2 or TRBV6-3, the J gene TRBJ2-5, with D perhaps being TRBD1 or TRBD2 (5 bases each). Germline CDR1 reads MNHEY; CDR2 reads SVGEGT. Trimming took off 3 bases at V and 2 bases at J, with 13 bases between the two ends. CDR3 length equals 15 residues. This CDR3 is CASSYRDPGQETQYF. DNA for the CDR3: TGTGCCAGCAGTTATCGGGACCCGGGACAAGAGACCCAGTACTTC.

The gene calls are TRBV12-3 or TRBV12-4 and TRBJ1-1; 8 nucleotides line up with TRBD1. With V trimmed by 6 bases and J by 6 bases, 12 bases remained unmatched. The CDR3 sequence is 15 residues long. As DNA, the CDR3 is TGTGCCAGCAGCTTCCGCAGGGGGCCTCATCCTGAAGCTTTCTTT. Encoded protein: CASSFRRGPHPEAFF.

This clonotype was counted between two and nine times. The rearrangement links TRBV28 to TRBJ2-4; D possibly uses TRBD1 or TRBD2 (5 bases each). Germline values: CDR1 MDHEN, CDR2 SYDVKM. Trimming took 6 bases from V and 6 from J, leaving 12 bases between them. The CDR3 is made up of 13 amino acids. CDR3 region: CASSLGDSNIQYF. The CDR3 DNA is TGTGCCAGCAGCTTGGGGGATTCAAACATTCAGTACTTC.

This chain joins TRBV5-4 and TRBJ2-7; D uncertain. Trimming cost V 3 bases and J 2 bases, with 9 bases left between them. Germline values: CDR1 SGHNT, CDR2 YYREEE (reference sequence). The CDR3 loop spans 13 amino acids. CDR3 protein: CASSSRDAYEQYF. The CDR3 DNA reads as TGTGCCAGCAGCTCTAGAGACGCCTACGAGCAGTACTTC.

The CDR3 DNA follows: TGTGCCAGCAGTACCTCGGACGGGATCACTGAAGCTTTCTTT. This gives the protein CASSTSDGITEAFF. The chain couples TRBV6-5 to TRBJ1-1; unclear D gene. V gave up 5 bases and J gave up 4 bases, with 14 bases separating them. The CDR3 is 14 amino acids. CDR1 MNHEY and CDR2 SVGAGI come from the germline V gene.

The chain couples TRBV9 to TRBJ1-3; no clear D gene. V shed 0 bases and J shed 0 bases, with 10 bases lying between them. Germline values: CDR1 SGDLS, CDR2 YYNGEE. CDR3 length: 16 residues. The CDR3 coding sequence is TGTGCCAGCAGCGTAGGGGTCGGGAGCTCTGGAAACACCATATATTTT. This codes for CASSVGVGSSGNTIYF.

This clonotype appeared many times. Here the CDR3 DNA reads TGTGCCAGCAGCTTAACAGGGGGCGTCACTGAAGCTTTCTTT. Amino acids: CASSLTGGVTEAFF. The gene calls are TRBV7-3 and TRBJ1-1, with 7 bases fitting TRBD1. J lost 4 bases, V lost 0 bases, and 2 bases had no gene match. The CDR3 covers 14 residues. Germline V gene data show CDR1 as SGHTA and CDR2 as FQGTGA.

This clonotype showed up just a few times. This chain joins TRBV27 and TRBJ1-1, with D unresolved. There are 14 residues in the CDR3. Germline V lookup: CDR1 MNHEY, CDR2 SMNVEV (reference sequence). V was pared by 6 bases and J by 0 bases, with 11 bases between. CDR3 amino acids: CASSRHSMNTEAFF. For the CDR3, the DNA is TGTGCCAGCAGCCGCCATAGCATGAACACTGAAGCTTTCTTT.